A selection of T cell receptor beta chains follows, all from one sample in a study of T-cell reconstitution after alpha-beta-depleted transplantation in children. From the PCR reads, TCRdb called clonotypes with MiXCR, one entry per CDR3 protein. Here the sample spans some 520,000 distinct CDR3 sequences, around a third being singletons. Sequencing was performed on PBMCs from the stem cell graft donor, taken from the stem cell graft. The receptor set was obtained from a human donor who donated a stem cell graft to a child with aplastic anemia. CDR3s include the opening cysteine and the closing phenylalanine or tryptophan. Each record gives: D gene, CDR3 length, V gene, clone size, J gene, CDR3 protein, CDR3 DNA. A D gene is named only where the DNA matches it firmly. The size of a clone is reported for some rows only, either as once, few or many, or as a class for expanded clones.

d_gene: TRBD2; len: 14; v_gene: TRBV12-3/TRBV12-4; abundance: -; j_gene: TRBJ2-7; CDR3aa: CASSGTSGPYEQYF; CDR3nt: TGTGCCAGCAGTGGGACTAGCGGGCCCTACGAGCAGTACTTC
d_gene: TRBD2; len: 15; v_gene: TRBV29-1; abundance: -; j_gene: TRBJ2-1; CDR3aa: CSVEAGTSGYNEQFF; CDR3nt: TGCAGCGTTGAAGCCGGGACTAGCGGATACAATGAGCAGTTCTTC
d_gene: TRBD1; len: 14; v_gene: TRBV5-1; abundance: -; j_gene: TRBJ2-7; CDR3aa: CASSLGGTDYEQYF; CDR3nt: TGCGCCAGCAGCTTGGGAGGGACAGACTACGAGCAGTACTTC
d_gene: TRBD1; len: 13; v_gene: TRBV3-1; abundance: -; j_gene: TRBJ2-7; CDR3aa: CASSQTGAGEQYF; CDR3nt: TGTGCCAGCAGTCAAACAGGGGCAGGGGAGCAGTACTTC
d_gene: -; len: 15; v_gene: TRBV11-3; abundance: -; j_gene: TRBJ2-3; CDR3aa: CASSARPLLTDTQYF; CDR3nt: TGTGCCAGCAGCGCCCGTCCCCTTCTCACAGATACGCAGTATTTT
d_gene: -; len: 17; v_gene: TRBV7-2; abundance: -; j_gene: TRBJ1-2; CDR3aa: CASSLAPSAGLDYGYTF; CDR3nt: TGTGCCAGCAGCTTAGCACCCTCAGCAGGGTTGGACTATGGCTACACCTTC
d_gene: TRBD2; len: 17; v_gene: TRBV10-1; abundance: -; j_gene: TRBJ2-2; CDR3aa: CASSGNLADPNTGELFF; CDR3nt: TGCGCCAGCAGTGGAAATCTAGCGGATCCGAACACCGGGGAGCTGTTTTTT
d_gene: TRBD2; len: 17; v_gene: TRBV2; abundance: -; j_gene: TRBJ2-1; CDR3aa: CASSEAASLAGSTEQFF; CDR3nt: TGTGCCAGCAGTGAAGCGGCCTCACTAGCGGGGTCGACTGAGCAGTTCTTC
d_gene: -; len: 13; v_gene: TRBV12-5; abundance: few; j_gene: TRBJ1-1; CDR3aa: CASGLGRDTEAFF; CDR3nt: TGTGCTAGTGGTTTGGGGAGAGACACTGAAGCTTTCTTT
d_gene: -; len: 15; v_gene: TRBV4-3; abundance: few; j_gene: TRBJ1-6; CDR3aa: CASSQESDGIRPLHF; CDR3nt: TGCGCCAGCAGCCAAGAGTCTGACGGAATAAGGCCCCTCCACTTT
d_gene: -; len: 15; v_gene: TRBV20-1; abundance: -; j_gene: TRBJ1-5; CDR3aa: CSASPGGASNQPQHF; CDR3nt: TGCAGTGCTAGCCCCGGGGGGGCGAGCAATCAGCCCCAGCATTTT
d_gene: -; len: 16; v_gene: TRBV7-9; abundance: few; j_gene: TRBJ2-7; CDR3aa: CASSLVGTGPPYEQYF; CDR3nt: TGTGCCAGCAGCTTAGTGGGCACAGGGCCGCCCTACGAGCAGTACTTC
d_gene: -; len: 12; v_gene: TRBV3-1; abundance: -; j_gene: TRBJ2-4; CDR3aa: CATEPAKNIQYF; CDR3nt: TGTGCCACTGAGCCGGCCAAAAACATTCAGTACTTC
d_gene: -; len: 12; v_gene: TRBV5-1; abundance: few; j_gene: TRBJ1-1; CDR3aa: CASKLDSQEAFF; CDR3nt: TGCGCCAGCAAGCTTGACAGCCAGGAAGCTTTCTTT
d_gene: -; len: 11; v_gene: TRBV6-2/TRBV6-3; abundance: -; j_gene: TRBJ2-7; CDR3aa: CASRSEREQYF; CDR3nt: TGTGCCAGCAGAAGTGAGCGGGAGCAGTACTTC
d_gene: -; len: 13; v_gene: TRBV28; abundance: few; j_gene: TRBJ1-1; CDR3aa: CASLAVANTEAFF; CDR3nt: TGTGCCAGTCTGGCGGTAGCGAACACTGAAGCTTTCTTT
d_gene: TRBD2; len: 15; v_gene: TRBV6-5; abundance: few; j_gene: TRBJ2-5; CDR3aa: CASSPRLAGAETQYF; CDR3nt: TGTGCCAGCAGCCCACGACTAGCGGGAGCTGAGACCCAGTACTTC
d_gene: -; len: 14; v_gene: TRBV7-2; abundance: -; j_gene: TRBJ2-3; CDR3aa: CASSLGGVPDTQYF; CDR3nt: TGTGCCAGCAGCTTAGGCGGGGTGCCAGATACGCAGTATTTT
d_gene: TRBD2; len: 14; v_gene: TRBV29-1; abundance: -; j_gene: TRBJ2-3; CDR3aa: CSVRLAGSTDTQYF; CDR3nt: TGCAGCGTGAGACTAGCGGGGAGCACAGATACGCAGTATTTT
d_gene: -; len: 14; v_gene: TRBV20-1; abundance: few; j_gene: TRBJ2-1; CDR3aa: CSAGPPGSYNEQFF; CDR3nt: TGCAGTGCAGGGCCTCCGGGGTCCTACAATGAGCAGTTCTTC
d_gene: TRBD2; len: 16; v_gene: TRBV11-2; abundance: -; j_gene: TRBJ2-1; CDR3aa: CASSGAGTSGSREQFF; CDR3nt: TGTGCCAGCAGCGGGGCCGGGACTAGCGGGAGTCGGGAGCAGTTCTTC
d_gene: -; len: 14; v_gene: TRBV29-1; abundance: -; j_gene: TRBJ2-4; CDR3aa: CSVLTGSGKNIQYF; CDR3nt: TGCAGCGTTCTTACAGGGTCCGGCAAAAACATTCAGTACTTC